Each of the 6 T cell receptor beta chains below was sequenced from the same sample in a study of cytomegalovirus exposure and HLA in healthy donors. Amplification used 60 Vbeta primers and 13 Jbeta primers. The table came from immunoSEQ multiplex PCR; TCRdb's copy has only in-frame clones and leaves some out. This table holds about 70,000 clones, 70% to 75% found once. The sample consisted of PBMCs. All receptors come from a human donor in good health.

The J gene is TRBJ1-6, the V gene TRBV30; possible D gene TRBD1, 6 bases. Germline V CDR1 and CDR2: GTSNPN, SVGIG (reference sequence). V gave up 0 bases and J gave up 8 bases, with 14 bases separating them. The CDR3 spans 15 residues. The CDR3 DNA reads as TGTGCCTGGAGTGTAGGGACACTCACCCATTCACCCCTCCACTTT. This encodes CAWSVGTLTHSPLHF.

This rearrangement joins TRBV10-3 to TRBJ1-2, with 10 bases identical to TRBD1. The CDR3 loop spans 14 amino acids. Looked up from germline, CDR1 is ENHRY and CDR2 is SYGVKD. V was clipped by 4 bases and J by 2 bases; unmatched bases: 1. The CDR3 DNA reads TGTGCCATCAGTGGGGGACAGGGGAACTATGGCTACACCTTC. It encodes CAISGGQGNYGYTF.

Written as DNA, the CDR3 is TGTGCCAGCAGTCCAGTGGGACAGGGCTCTCGAAAACTGTTTTTT. Amino acid sequence: CASSPVGQGSRKLFF. The chain uses TRBV7-2 and TRBJ1-4, with 9 bases aligning to TRBD1. This CDR3 region has 15 residues. CDR1 is SGHTA, CDR2 FQGNSA, per germline. The trim removed 6 bases at V and 10 bases at J, leaving 12 bases unmatched.

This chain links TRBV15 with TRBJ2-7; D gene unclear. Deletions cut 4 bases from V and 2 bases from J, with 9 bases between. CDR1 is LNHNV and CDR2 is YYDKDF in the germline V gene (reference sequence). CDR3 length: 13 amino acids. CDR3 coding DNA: TGTGCCACCAGCATGAGGCAGACCTACGAGCAGTACTTC. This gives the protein CATSMRQTYEQYF.

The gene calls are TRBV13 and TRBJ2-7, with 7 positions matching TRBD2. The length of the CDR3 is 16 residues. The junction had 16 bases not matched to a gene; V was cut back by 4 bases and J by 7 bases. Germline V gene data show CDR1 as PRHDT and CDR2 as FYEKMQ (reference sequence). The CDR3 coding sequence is TGTGCCAGCAGCTCCGACGGACTAGGAGCAGGGAAGGAGCAGTACTTC. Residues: CASSSDGLGAGKEQYF. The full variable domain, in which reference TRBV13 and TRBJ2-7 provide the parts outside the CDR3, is AAGVIQSPRHLIKEKRETATLKCYPIPRHDTVYWYQQGPGQDPQFLISFYEKMQSDKGSIPDRFSAQQFSDYHSELNMSSLELGDSALYFCASSSDGLGAGKEQYFGPGTRLTVT.

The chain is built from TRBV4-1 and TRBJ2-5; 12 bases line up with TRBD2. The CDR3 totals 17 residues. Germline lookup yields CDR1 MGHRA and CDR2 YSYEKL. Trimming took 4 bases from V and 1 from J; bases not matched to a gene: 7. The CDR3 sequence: CASSRFTSGRIQETQYF. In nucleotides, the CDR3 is TGCGCCAGCAGCCGTTTTACTAGCGGGAGGATCCAAGAGACCCAGTACTTC.